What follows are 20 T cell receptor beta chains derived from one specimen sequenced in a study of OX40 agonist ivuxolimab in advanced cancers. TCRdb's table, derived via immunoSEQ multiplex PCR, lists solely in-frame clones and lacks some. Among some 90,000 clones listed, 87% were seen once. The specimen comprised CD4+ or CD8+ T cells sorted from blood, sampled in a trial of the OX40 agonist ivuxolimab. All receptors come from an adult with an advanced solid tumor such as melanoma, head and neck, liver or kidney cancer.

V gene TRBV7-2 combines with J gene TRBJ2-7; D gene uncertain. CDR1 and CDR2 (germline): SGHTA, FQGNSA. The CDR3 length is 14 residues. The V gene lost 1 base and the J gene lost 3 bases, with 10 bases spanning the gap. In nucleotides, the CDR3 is TGTGCCAGCAGCTTAGAGCTACTCGGCTACGAGCAGTACGTC. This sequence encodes CASSLELLGYEQYV.

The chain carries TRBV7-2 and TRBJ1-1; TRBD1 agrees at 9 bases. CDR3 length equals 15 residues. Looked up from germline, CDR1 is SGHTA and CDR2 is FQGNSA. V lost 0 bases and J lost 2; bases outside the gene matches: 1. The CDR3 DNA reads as TGTGCCAGCAGCTTAGCGGACAGGGGAAACACTGAAGCTTTCTTT. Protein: CASSLADRGNTEAFF.

CDR3 nucleotide sequence: TGTGCCAGCAGCCCGCGGGACAGCGCCTACGAGCAGTACTTC. This translates into CASSPRDSAYEQYF. The genes are TRBV7-2 and TRBJ2-7, with TRBD1 as a possible D gene (7 bases). The CDR3 contains 14 residues. CDR1 is SGHTA, CDR2 FQGNSA, per germline. Trimming pared 5 bases from V and 2 bases from J, leaving 13 bases between.

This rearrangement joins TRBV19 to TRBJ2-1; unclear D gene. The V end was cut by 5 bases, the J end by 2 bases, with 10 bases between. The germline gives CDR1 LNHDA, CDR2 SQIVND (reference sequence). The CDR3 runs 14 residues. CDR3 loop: CASSLGHAYNEQFF. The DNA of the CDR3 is TGTGCCAGTAGTTTAGGTCACGCCTACAATGAGCAGTTCTTC.

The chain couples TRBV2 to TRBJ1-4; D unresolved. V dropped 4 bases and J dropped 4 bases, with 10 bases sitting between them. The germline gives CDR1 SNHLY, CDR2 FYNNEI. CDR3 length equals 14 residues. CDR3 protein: CASSVSGDNEKLFF. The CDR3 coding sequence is TGTGCCAGCAGTGTGAGTGGGGATAATGAAAAACTGTTTTTT.

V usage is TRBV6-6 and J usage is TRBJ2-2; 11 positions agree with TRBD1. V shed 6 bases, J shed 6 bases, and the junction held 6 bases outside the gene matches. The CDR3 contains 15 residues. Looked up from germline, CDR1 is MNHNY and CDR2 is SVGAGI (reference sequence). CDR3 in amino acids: CASRPGQGVSGELFF. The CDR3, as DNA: TGTGCCAGCAGACCGGGACAGGGGGTCTCCGGGGAGCTGTTTTTT.

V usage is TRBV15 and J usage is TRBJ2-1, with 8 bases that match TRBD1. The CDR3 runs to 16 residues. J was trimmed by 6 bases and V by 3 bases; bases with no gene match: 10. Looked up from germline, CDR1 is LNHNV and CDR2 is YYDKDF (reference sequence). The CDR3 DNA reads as TGTGCCACCAGCAGCCTGGCCCGGACAGGGATCAATGAGCAGTTCTTC. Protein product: CATSSLARTGINEQFF.

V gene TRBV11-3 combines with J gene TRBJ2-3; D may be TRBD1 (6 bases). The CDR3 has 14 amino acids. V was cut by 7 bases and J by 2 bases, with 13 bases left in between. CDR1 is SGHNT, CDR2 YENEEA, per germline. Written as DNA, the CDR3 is TGTGCCAGCACTGCAGGGGCGGTCACAGATACGCAGTATTTT. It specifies CASTAGAVTDTQYF. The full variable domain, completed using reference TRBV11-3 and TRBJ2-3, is EAGVVQSPRYKIIEKKQPVAFWCNPISGHNTLYWYLQNLGQGPELLIRYENEEAVDDSQLPKDRFSAERLKGVDSTLKIQPAELGDSAVYLCASTAGAVTDTQYFGPGTRLTVL.

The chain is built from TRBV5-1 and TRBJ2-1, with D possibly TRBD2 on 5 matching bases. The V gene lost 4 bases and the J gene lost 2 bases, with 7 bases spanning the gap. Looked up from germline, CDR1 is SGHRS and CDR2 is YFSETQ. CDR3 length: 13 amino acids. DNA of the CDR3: TGCGCCAGCAGCAGCGGAACCTACAATGAGCAGTTCTTC. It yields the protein CASSSGTYNEQFF.

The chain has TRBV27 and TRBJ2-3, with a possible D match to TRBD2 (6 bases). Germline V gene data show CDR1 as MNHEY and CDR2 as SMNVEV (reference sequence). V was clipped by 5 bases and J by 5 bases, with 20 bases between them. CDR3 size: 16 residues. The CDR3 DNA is TGTGCCAGCAGTCCCCGGGACGGGACTTCGAAAGATACGCAGTATTTT. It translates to CASSPRDGTSKDTQYF.

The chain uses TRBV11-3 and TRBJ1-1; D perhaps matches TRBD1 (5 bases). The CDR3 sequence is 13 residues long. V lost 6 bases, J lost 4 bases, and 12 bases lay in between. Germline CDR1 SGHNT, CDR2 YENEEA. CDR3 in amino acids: CASSFREVTEAFF. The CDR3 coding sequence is TGTGCCAGCAGTTTCAGGGAGGTCACTGAAGCTTTCTTT.

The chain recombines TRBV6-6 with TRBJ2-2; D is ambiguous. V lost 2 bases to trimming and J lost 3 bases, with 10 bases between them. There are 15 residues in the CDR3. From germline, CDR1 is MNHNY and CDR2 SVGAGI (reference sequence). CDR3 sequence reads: CASSYLDSDTGELFF. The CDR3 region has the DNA TGTGCCAGCAGTTACCTAGACTCGGACACCGGGGAGCTGTTTTTT.

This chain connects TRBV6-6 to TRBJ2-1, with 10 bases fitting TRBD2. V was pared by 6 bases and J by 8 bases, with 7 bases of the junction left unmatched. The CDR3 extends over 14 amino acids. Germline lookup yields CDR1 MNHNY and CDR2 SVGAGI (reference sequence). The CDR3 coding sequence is TGTGCCAGCAGGGGAGCGGGAGGGCCCTATGAGCAGTTCTTC. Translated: CASRGAGGPYEQFF.

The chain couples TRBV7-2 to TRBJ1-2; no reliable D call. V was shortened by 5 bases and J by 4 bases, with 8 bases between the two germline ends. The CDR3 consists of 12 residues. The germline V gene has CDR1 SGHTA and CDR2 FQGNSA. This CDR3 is CASSVNSYGYTF. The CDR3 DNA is TGTGCCAGCAGCGTGAATAGCTATGGCTACACCTTC.

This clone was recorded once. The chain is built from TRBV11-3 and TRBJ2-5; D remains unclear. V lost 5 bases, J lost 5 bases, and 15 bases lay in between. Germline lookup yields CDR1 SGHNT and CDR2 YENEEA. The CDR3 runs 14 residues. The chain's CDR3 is CASSRLRLGETQYF. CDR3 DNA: TGTGCCAGCAGCCGCCTAAGGTTAGGGGAGACCCAGTACTTC.

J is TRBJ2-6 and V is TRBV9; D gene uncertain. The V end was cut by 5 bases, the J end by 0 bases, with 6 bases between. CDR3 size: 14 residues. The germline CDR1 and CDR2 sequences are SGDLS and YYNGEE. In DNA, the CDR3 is TGTGCCAGCAGAGGGTTCTCTGGGGCCAACGTCCTGACTTTC. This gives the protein CASRGFSGANVLTF.

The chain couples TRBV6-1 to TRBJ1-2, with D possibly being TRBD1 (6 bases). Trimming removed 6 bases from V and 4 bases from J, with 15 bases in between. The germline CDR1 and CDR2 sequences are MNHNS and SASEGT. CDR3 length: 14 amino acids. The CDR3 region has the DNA TGTGCCAGCAGGCCAGGGGTTTTGGGCTATGGCTACACCTTC. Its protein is CASRPGVLGYGYTF.

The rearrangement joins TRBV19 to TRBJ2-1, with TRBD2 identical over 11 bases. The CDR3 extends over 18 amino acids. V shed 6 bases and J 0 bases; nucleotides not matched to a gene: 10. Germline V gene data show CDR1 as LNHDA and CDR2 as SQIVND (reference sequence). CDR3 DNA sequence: TGTGCCAGTAGATCCGGGGGGACTAGCGGTGGCTCCTACAATGAGCAGTTCTTC. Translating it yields CASRSGGTSGGSYNEQFF.

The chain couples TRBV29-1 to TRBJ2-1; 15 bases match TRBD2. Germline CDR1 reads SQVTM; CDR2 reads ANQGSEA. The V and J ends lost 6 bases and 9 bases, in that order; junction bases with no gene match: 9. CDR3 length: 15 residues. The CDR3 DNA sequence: TGCAGCGTAGTTAAGGGACTAGCGGGAGGAGGTGAGCAGTTCTTC. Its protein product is CSVVKGLAGGGEQFF.

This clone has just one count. Here the CDR3 DNA reads TGCGCCAGCAGCTTGGAGTCCGGGAGGGTTACTCAGGGCTACACCTTC. Protein product: CASSLESGRVTQGYTF. The genes are TRBV5-1 and TRBJ1-2; no definite D call. Trimming stripped 0 bases from V and 8 bases from J, with 20 bases between. The CDR3 totals 16 residues. Germline lookup yields CDR1 SGHRS and CDR2 YFSETQ.